This T cell receptor (beta chain) was observed in a study of T-cell reconstitution after alpha-beta-depleted transplantation in children. This clonotype was detected ten times or more. Germline values: CDR1 DFQATT, CDR2 SNEGSKA (reference sequence). The V end lost 5 bases, the J end lost 0 bases, and 14 bases lay between the germline ends. This CDR3 comprises 15 residues. The TCRbeta library incorporated unique molecular identifiers. TCRdb recomputed calls from the PCR reads with MiXCR, one row per CDR3 protein. The sample has roughly 180,000 distinct CDR3 sequences, roughly 15% seen once; the top ten hold around 13%.

The chain joins TRBV20-1 to TRBJ1-5; D unclear. The clonotype was recovered from a human donor who donated a stem cell graft to a child with acute lymphoblastic leukemia. Here the sequenced sample was PBMCs from the stem cell graft donor, taken from the stem cell graft. CDR3 in DNA: TGCAGTGCTTCCTTTTTCACTAATAGCAATCAGCCCCAGCATTTT. Translating gives CSASFFTNSNQPQHF.